The following is a T cell receptor (beta chain) sequence with its context. Original methodology: Reference gene primer amplification yielded estimated nucleated cell counts. Sequencing used immunoSEQ multiplex PCR; TCRdb keeps in-frame clones, though not all of them. V, J and clone size were drawn from that table, and D and trimming were deduced from the DNA. Here the sample spans some 210,000 clones, approximately 80% being singletons. Donors of Cohort 3 who recovered were those that had two negative PCRs, clearance, or symptom resolution. These data belong to a study of blood T cell repertoires in COVID-19. Across the study: From T cells, B-cell-depleted T cells, or PBMCs came the material, which was cDNA or gDNA.

Trimming removed 4 bases from V and 4 bases from J, with 10 bases in between. CDR1 and CDR2 from the germline V gene are SEHNR and FQNEAQ (reference sequence). The CDR3 has 13 residues. The genes are TRBV7-9 and TRBJ1-2; TRBD1 is a possible D gene (5 bases). The source is a man in his forties who had recovered from COVID-19. The sample was PBMCs or T cells enriched from blood (not recorded which). In DNA form, the CDR3 reads TGTGCCAGCAGCTCTACAGGAGTCTATGGCTACACCTTC. Encoded protein: CASSSTGVYGYTF. Variable domain in full (rest from reference TRBV7-9 and TRBJ1-2): DTGVSQNPRHKITKRGQNVTFRCDPISEHNRLYWYRQTLGQGPEFLTYFQNEAQLEKSRLLSDRFSAERPKGSFSTLEIQRTEQGDSAMYLCASSSTGVYGYTFGSGTRLTVV.